This is a list of T cell receptor beta chains from one sample in a study of T-cell reconstitution after alpha-beta-depleted transplantation in children. TCRdb re-derived calls from the PCR reads in MiXCR, one entry per CDR3 protein. Among about 420,000 distinct CDR3 sequences listed, 11% were seen once. The material sequenced was PBMCs from the stem cell graft donor, taken from the stem cell graft. Receptor source: a human donor who donated a stem cell graft to a child with acute myeloid leukemia. Each CDR3 is given with its conserved first and last residue. D genes are given only for firm matches. Clone sizes are given selectively: once, few, many, or a class where the clone is expanded.

size	V	D	J	CDR3	DNA
few	TRBV11-2	.	TRBJ1-2	CASSLENSGRHTF	TGTGCCAGCAGCTTAGAGAACAGTGGGAGACACACCTTC
few	TRBV20-1	TRBD2	TRBJ2-1	CSARGGLAGMNEQFF	TGCAGTGCTAGAGGGGGACTAGCGGGAATGAATGAGCAGTTCTTC
once	TRBV29-1	.	TRBJ1-3	CGGTSAIGTIYF	TGCGGCGGTACGTCAGCGATTGGGACCATATATTTT
few	TRBV18	.	TRBJ2-3	CASSLTVDTQYF	TGTGCCAGCTCTCTGACGGTGGATACGCAGTATTTT
few	TRBV12-3/TRBV12-4	.	TRBJ2-7	CASTFSGSSYEQYF	TGTGCCAGCACCTTTAGCGGAAGCTCCTACGAGCAGTACTTC
few	TRBV29-1	TRBD1	TRBJ2-7	CSVRTGISYEQYF	TGCAGCGTTAGGACAGGGATCTCCTACGAGCAGTACTTC
few	TRBV27	.	TRBJ1-4	CASSSPHRYEKLFF	TGTGCCAGCAGTTCCCCCCACCGTTATGAAAAACTGTTTTTT
few	TRBV4-3	.	TRBJ1-4	CASSQDPSSLRDEKLFF	TGCGCCAGCAGCCAAGACCCGTCCAGCCTCCGAGATGAAAAACTGTTTTTT
few	TRBV7-2	TRBD2	TRBJ2-1	CASSSTSGDYNEQFF	TGTGCCAGCAGTTCAACTAGCGGGGACTACAATGAGCAGTTCTTC
many	TRBV6-1	TRBD1	TRBJ2-3	CASSELSGTGGTDTQYF	TGTGCCAGCAGTGAACTATCCGGGACAGGCGGAACAGATACGCAGTATTTT
many	TRBV29-1	TRBD2	TRBJ2-1	CSVDAGTGLASEQFF	TGCAGCGTTGATGCTGGCACCGGACTAGCGAGCGAGCAGTTCTTC
.	TRBV18	.	TRBJ2-6	CASSTSGANVLTF	TGTGCCAGCTCTACCTCTGGGGCCAACGTCCTGACTTTC
few	TRBV4-2	TRBD2	TRBJ2-5	CASSQGSGEETQYF	TGTGCCAGCAGCCAAGGGAGCGGGGAAGAGACCCAGTACTTC
few	TRBV6-4	TRBD2	TRBJ2-1	CASSDPGLAGTNSSYNEQFF	TGTGCCAGCAGTGACCCTGGACTAGCGGGAACCAACAGCTCCTACAATGAGCAGTTCTTC
.	TRBV6-1	TRBD1	TRBJ1-6	CASNLGTGYNSPLHF	TGTGCCAGCAATCTAGGGACAGGGTATAATTCACCCCTCCACTTT
many	TRBV4-1	.	TRBJ2-1	CASKYRAGTGNEQFF	TGCGCCAGCAAATATAGGGCAGGCACAGGCAATGAGCAGTTCTTC
.	TRBV4-1	.	TRBJ2-7	CASSQGFPGNYEQYF	TGCGCCAGCAGCCAAGGATTTCCGGGAAACTACGAGCAGTACTTC
many	TRBV7-2	TRBD1	TRBJ2-7	CASSLVGQGSYEQYF	TGTGCCAGCAGCTTAGTGGGACAGGGCTCCTACGAGCAGTACTTC
.	TRBV7-8	.	TRBJ2-3	CASSLGQFTDTQYF	TGTGCCAGCAGCTTAGGCCAGTTCACAGATACGCAGTATTTT
.	TRBV18	TRBD2	TRBJ2-1	CASSPRTSGYYNEQFF	TGTGCCAGCTCACCGCGGACTAGCGGATACTACAATGAGCAGTTCTTC
many	TRBV18	.	TRBJ1-1	CASSPRPGADTEAFF	TGTGCCAGCTCACCACGGCCGGGGGCGGACACTGAAGCTTTCTTT
.	TRBV20-1	TRBD1	TRBJ2-7	CSAPRAGTGSYEQYF	TGCAGTGCCCCTCGGGCCGGGACAGGCTCCTACGAGCAGTACTTC
many	TRBV20-1	.	TRBJ1-4	CSARDVSEKLFF	TGCAGTGCTAGAGATGTCTCCGAAAAACTGTTTTTT
many	TRBV29-1	TRBD2	TRBJ2-7	CSGGGGDEQYF	TGCAGCGGTGGGGGGGGGGACGAGCAGTACTTC
few	TRBV20-1	.	TRBJ1-6	CSAKGATTNSPLHF	TGCAGTGCTAAAGGGGCTACCACCAATTCACCCCTCCACTTT
.	TRBV7-9	TRBD1	TRBJ1-3	CASSLLTTARGGNTIYF	TGTGCCAGCAGCTTACTTACGACGGCCAGGGGGGGAAACACCATATATTTT
many	TRBV7-2	.	TRBJ1-1	CASSLAGTGTTEAFF	TGTGCCAGCAGCTTAGCCGGGACCGGGACCACTGAAGCTTTCTTT
.	TRBV5-5	.	TRBJ2-7	CASSLPGAYEQYF	TGTGCCAGCAGCTTGCCGGGGGCCTACGAGCAGTACTTC
few	TRBV6-5	.	TRBJ1-6	CASSYSRPAHSLHF	TGTGCCAGCAGTTACTCGAGGCCAGCGCACTCCCTCCACTTT
many	TRBV20-1	.	TRBJ1-1	CSARGEGETEAFF	TGCAGTGCTAGAGGCGAAGGTGAGACTGAAGCTTTCTTT
.	TRBV7-2	.	TRBJ2-7	CASSAPGSYEQYF	TGTGCCAGCAGCGCCCCGGGTTCCTACGAGCAGTACTTC
.	TRBV7-2	.	TRBJ1-5	CASSWSSNQPQHF	TGTGCCAGCAGCTGGAGTAGCAATCAGCCCCAGCATTTT
.	TRBV4-1	.	TRBJ1-1	CASSPSRQVDEAFF	TGCGCCAGCAGCCCCAGTAGGCAGGTCGATGAAGCTTTCTTT
few	TRBV21-1	.	TRBJ2-4	CASIGTVGFVSKNIQYF	TGTGCCAGCATAGGGACGGTGGGCTTCGTGTCCAAAAACATTCAGTACTTC
.	TRBV7-9	TRBD1	TRBJ1-4	CASGMQGAGEEKLFF	TGTGCCAGCGGGATGCAGGGGGCCGGGGAGGAAAAACTGTTTTTT
.	TRBV18	TRBD1	TRBJ1-2	CASSSQGQNYGYTF	TGTGCCAGCTCATCTCAGGGACAGAACTATGGCTACACCTTC
many	TRBV7-2	TRBD2	TRBJ2-1	CASSLEAGGHHEQFF	TGTGCCAGCAGCTTAGAGGCGGGAGGGCATCATGAGCAGTTCTTC
.	TRBV7-6	.	TRBJ2-3	CASIRGALVTDTQYF	TGTGCCAGCATCCGGGGGGCCCTCGTCACAGATACGCAGTATTTT
few	TRBV15	.	TRBJ2-1	CATSRVRGSLLYNEQFF	TGTGCCACCAGCAGAGTCCGGGGCAGCCTACTATACAATGAGCAGTTCTTC
.	TRBV9	.	TRBJ2-2	CASSINSAGELFF	TGTGCCAGCAGCATCAATTCGGCCGGGGAGCTGTTTTTT
few	TRBV6-5	.	TRBJ2-5	CASSYSPVAPQETQYF	TGTGCCAGCAGTTACTCACCAGTGGCTCCCCAAGAGACCCAGTACTTC
.	TRBV11-2	.	TRBJ1-1	CASSAPASGPRAFF	TGTGCCAGCAGCGCGCCGGCTTCAGGACCCAGAGCTTTCTTT
.	TRBV4-2	TRBD1	TRBJ2-7	CASSPALRTGTLQGSEQYF	TGTGCCAGCAGCCCGGCTCTTCGGACAGGGACCCTCCAGGGGAGCGAGCAGTACTTC
.	TRBV5-1	.	TRBJ1-2	CASYSPLYGYTF	TGCGCCAGCTACAGCCCCCTCTATGGCTACACCTTC
many	TRBV12-3/TRBV12-4	.	TRBJ2-5	CASSLRGETQYF	TGTGCCAGCAGTCTGCGGGGAGAGACCCAGTACTTC
many	TRBV6-5	TRBD2	TRBJ2-7	CASTESGIGHYEQYF	TGTGCCAGCACCGAAAGCGGGATCGGACACTACGAGCAGTACTTC
.	TRBV2	TRBD2	TRBJ2-2	CASNLAGGNTGELFF	TGTGCCAGCAACCTAGCGGGGGGTAACACCGGGGAGCTGTTTTTT
few	TRBV6-1	.	TRBJ1-3	CASRGGAQGNTIYF	TGTGCCAGCCGAGGGGGGGCCCAAGGAAACACCATATATTTT
few	TRBV24-1	TRBD1	TRBJ2-1	CATSDTGTANEQFF	TGTGCCACCAGTGACACCGGGACAGCAAATGAGCAGTTCTTC
few	TRBV29-1	.	TRBJ2-7	CSVAPRTSAYEQYF	TGCAGCGTCGCACCTCGGACTTCAGCCTACGAGCAGTACTTC
many	TRBV5-1	.	TRBJ2-2	CASSFEVGELFF	TGCGCCAGCAGCTTCGAGGTCGGGGAGCTGTTTTTT
.	TRBV20-1	TRBD2	TRBJ2-1	CSARGDSGGHNEQFF	TGCAGTGCTAGAGGAGATAGCGGGGGTCACAATGAGCAGTTCTTC
.	TRBV9	TRBD2	TRBJ2-3	CASSVLAGGRTDTQYF	TGTGCCAGCAGCGTTTTAGCGGGGGGGCGGACAGATACGCAGTATTTT
few	TRBV20-1	.	TRBJ2-5	CSAPPRGPRPTQYF	TGCAGTGCCCCCCCACGGGGTCCCAGACCGACCCAGTACTTC
.	TRBV4-3	TRBD2	TRBJ2-1	CASSQAGLAGSNEQFF	TGCGCCAGCAGCCAAGCGGGACTAGCGGGATCGAATGAGCAGTTCTTC
.	TRBV4-3	.	TRBJ2-7	CASSQVSDSYEQYF	TGCGCCAGCAGCCAAGTTTCTGACAGCTACGAGCAGTACTTC
.	TRBV4-3	.	TRBJ2-7	CASSPYGSYSYEQYF	TGCGCCAGCAGCCCGTACGGGAGTTACTCCTACGAGCAGTACTTC
few	TRBV5-1	.	TRBJ2-6	CASSFGPGVGANVLTF	TGCGCCAGCAGCTTTGGCCCGGGGGTTGGGGCCAACGTCCTGACTTTC
.	TRBV20-1	.	TRBJ2-1	CSAGPSVGGREQFF	TGCAGTGCCGGACCGTCGGTGGGAGGAAGGGAGCAGTTCTTC
few	TRBV3-1	TRBD1	TRBJ1-2	CASSQGTGANYGYTF	TGTGCCAGCAGCCAAGGGACAGGGGCTAACTATGGCTACACCTTC